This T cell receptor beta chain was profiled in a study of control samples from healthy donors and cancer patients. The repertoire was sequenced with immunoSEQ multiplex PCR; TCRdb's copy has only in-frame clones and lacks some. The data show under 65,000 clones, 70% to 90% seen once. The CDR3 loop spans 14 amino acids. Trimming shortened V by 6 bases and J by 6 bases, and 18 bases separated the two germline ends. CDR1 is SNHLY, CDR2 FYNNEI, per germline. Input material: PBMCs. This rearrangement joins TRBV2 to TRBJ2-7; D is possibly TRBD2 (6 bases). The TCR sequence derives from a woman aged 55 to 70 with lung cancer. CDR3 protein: CASRGIPLAAEQYF. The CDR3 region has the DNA TGTGCCAGCAGGGGTATTCCACTAGCTGCCGAGCAGTACTTC.